This T cell receptor beta chain was identified during a study of vaccination and CD4 T cells after COVID-19 (dated by TCRdb to 2022 to 2024). In the study overall: Convalescent patients had a positive SARS-CoV-2 result on nasal swab PCR, and of these patients, several had mild disease and one had severe disease. In the convalescent cohort there were six males and four females, among whom were two Hispanic individuals, seven Caucasians, two Asians and one multiracial person. Participants received two doses of either the Pfizer-BioNTech BNT162b2 vaccine (n=8) or the Moderna mRNA-1273 vaccine (n=2). Post-COVID blood samples were collected from convalescent patients a median of approximately 100 days after diagnosis, with a range of roughly 30 to 170 days. The time from the second vaccine dose to post-vaccine blood sampling had a median of around 72 days and ranged from about 13 to 250 days. The cultures were stimulated with overlapping spike peptide pools from SARS-CoV-2 and from the common cold coronaviruses HCoV-NL63, HCoV-OC43 and HCoV-229E. Control cultures received a CEFX viral epitope pool as the positive control, an HIV-1 Nef peptide pool as the negative control, or no peptide. The spike-specific CD4+ TCR repertoire was compared before and after mRNA vaccination in approximately ten COVID-19 convalescent patients and a handful of infection-naive healthy vaccine recipients. On the study overall, not on this receptor specifically: Among the post-vaccine SARS-CoV-2-reactive clones in convalescent patients, a median 86.3% showed up only after vaccination, which suggests vaccine-specific priming. The number of convalescent patients in the study was relatively small, and the study did not examine early timepoints following natural infection. Of the vaccine-specific clones in convalescent patients, 304 of 307, or nearly all, reacted only to SARS-CoV-2 spike and did not cross-react with common cold coronaviruses. Although the median number of SARS-CoV-2-reactive clonotypes went up from 21 after infection to around 39 after vaccination, the increase was not significant.

This clonotype was seen a few times. It has no known antigen specificity. Nothing much larger sits one base from this clone, and base qualities are not available. The library relied on PCR. TCR sequencing of DNA from cultured CD4+ T cells used the Oncomine TCR Beta short-read assay at the Johns Hopkins FTIC core. The QIAamp micro DNA kit was used to extract genomic DNA from the cultured CD4+ T cells. Oncomine TCR Beta libraries from cultured CD4+ T cells were pooled using unique dual indexes and sequenced on an Illumina iSeq 100. Concerning the study's data processing: Non-productive sequences were filtered out, and CDR3s that did not start with C, did not end with F or W, or were shorter than 7 amino acids were discarded. Antigen-specific clonotypes were identified using the MANAFEST web application through comparison of peptide-stimulated wells with reference and other culture wells. To be called positive, a clone needed an FDR below 0.05, an odds ratio above 5, and a productive frequency above 0.1% in at least two of three replicate wells. A clonotype counted as cross-reactive if it showed significant expansion both in the SARS-CoV-2 spike wells and in at least one common cold coronavirus spike condition. Levenshtein distances (stringdist) and unrooted phylogenetic trees (ape) in R version 3.6.1 were used to assess CDR3 homology. TCRdb took the public reads, trimmed them with fastp at Q25, ran MiXCR for clone calling and kept in-frame beta chains. Identical CDR3 proteins give one entry, which carries the most common genes and DNA. These V and J calls originate from TCRdb's pipeline instead of the authors' own analysis. In this sample the table shows a few thousand distinct CDR3 sequences, under 25% of which occur a single time. Around 16% of the sample rests with the top ten.

Clipping removes 0 bases from V and 4 bases from J, with 5 as the unmatched junction base count. Spanning cysteine to phenylalanine, the CDR3 consists of 16 amino acids. Just CDR3 DNA is preserved here, 48 bases in frame from base 1. The meaning of the sample's treatment or condition label: roughly 10-day PBMC culture with coronavirus spike peptide pools or control peptides (ViraFEST assay). The ViraFEST assay, used in the study, expanded antigen-specific T cells with peptide pools and then identified the expanded clonotypes through TCR sequencing. The convalescent patients' positive SARS-CoV-2 PCR tests fell between March and December 2020, which was before the Alpha, Beta and Delta variants emerged in the United States. PBMCs were cultured at about 2 million per well in IMDM supplemented with 5% human AB serum and about 10 IU/ml IL-2, with approximately 9.5 ug/ml peptide pools added. Half of the culture medium was replaced with fresh IL-2-containing medium on days 3 and 7. CD4+ T cells were isolated after about nine days of culture through negative selection using the EasySep CD4+ T cell isolation kit. PBMCs were separated from whole blood using Ficoll-Paque Plus gradient centrifugation and then either used fresh or cryopreserved at -140C. In general, triplicate wells were set up for every culture condition.

The sample was CD4+ T cells from blood, cultured in vitro. The chain couples TRBV12-3 or TRBV12-4 to TRBJ2-3, and TRBD2 matches 9 of the central bases. The receptor was isolated from a human donor who had recovered from COVID-19. The CDR3 region reads CASSLARGGSADTQYF. The DNA reads TGTGCCAGCAGTTTAGCGCGGGGGGGCTCCGCAGATACGCAGTATTTT.